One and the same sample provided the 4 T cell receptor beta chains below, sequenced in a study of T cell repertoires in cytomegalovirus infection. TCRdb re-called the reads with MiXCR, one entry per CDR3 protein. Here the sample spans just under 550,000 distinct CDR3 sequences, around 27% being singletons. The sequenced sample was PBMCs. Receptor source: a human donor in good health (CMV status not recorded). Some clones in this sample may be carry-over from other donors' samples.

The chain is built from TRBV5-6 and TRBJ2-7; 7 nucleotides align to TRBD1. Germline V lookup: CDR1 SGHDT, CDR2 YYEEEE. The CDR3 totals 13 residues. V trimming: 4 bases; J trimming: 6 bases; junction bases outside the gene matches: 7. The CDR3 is CASSPGQDVEQYF. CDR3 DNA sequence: TGTGCCAGCAGCCCCGGACAGGATGTCGAGCAGTACTTC. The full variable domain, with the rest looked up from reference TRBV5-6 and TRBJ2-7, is DAGVTQSPTHLIKTRGQQVTLRCSPKSGHDTVSWYQQALGQGPQFIFQYYEEEERQRGNFPDRFSGHQFPNYSSELNVNALLLGDSALYLCASSPGQDVEQYFGPGTRLTVT.

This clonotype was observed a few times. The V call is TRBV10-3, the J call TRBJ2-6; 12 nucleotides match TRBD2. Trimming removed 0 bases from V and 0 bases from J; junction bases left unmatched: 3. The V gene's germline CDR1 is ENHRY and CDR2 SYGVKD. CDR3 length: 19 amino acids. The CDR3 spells CAISESGLAGPSGANVLTF. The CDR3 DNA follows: TGTGCCATCAGTGAGTCGGGACTAGCGGGCCCCTCTGGGGCCAACGTCCTGACTTTC.

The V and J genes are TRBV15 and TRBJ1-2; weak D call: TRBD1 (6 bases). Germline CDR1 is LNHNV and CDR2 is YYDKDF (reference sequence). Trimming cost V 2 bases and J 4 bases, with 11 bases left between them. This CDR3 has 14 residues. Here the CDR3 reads CATSRKTGIYGYTF. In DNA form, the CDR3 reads TGTGCCACCAGCAGAAAAACAGGGATCTATGGCTACACCTTC.

The CDR3 region is CASGLGLTGGNTF. The CDR3 nucleotides are TGTGCTAGTGGTTTGGGACTAACAGGGGGCAACACCTTC. The chain recombines TRBV12-5 with TRBJ1-2, with 9 bases fitting TRBD1. Trimming at V came to 1 base and at J to 12 bases, leaving 6 bases not matched to a gene. Germline loops: CDR1 LGHNT, CDR2 FRNRAP. CDR3 length: 13 residues.